These 12 T cell receptor beta chains share one sample of origin, sequenced in a study of response to subunit inactivated influenza vaccine. TCRdb ran MiXCR on the RT-PCR reads and lists one entry per CDR3 protein. Here the sample spans roughly 550,000 distinct CDR3 sequences, under 30% being singletons. Another study also made use of these data, one on T cells expressing NK-cell markers. That publication notes: The cDNA for TCR beta came from 5'RACE template switching with UMIs.

Sequencing was performed on CD4+ T cells sorted from PBMCs, taken 12 days after vaccination. The receptors come from a man aged 45 to 65 who received an inactivated influenza vaccine.

This clonotype was counted a few times. In nucleotides, the CDR3 is TGTGCCACTACTAGCGGTCACACAGATACGCAGTATTTT. Protein product: CATTSGHTDTQYF. J is TRBJ2-3 and V is TRBV24-1; TRBD2 matches 8 bases. CDR1 is KGHDR, CDR2 SFDVKD, per germline. V gave up 10 bases and J gave up 2 bases; unmatched junction bases: 4. The CDR3 length is 13 residues.

The chain uses TRBV7-2 and TRBJ2-1; TRBD1 aligns across 9 bases. The germline V gene has CDR1 SGHTA and CDR2 FQGNSA. CDR3 length: 15 residues. Trimming removed 5 bases from V and 2 bases from J; junction bases left unmatched: 4. DNA of the CDR3: TGTGCCAGCAGCAAACAGGGGGCTCCCTACAATGAGCAGTTCTTC. Translating it yields CASSKQGAPYNEQFF.

The chain recombines TRBV12-3 or TRBV12-4 with TRBJ1-1; no clear D. V was pared by 6 bases and J by 11 bases, with 16 bases between. The CDR3 runs 12 residues. CDR3 loop: CASSLSGRDAFF. CDR3 nucleotide sequence: TGTGCCAGCAGCCTTTCGGGGAGAGACGCTTTCTTT.

This rearrangement joins TRBV7-9 to TRBJ2-7, with no clear D. Germline loops: CDR1 SEHNR, CDR2 FQNEAQ (reference sequence). Between the trimmed V and J ends, which lost 4 bases and 4 bases, there was a span of 8 bases. The CDR3 sequence is 12 residues long. CDR3 bases: TGTGCCAGCAGCTCATTTTTGTACGAGCAGTACTTC. Protein product: CASSSFLYEQYF.

This clonotype appeared many times. The V and J genes are TRBV6-5 and TRBJ2-1; weak D call: TRBD1 (5 bases). V was clipped by 4 bases and J by 8 bases, with 21 bases between them. Germline CDR1 reads MNHEY; CDR2 reads SVGAGI. This CDR3 contains 16 residues. CDR3 protein: CASSFLRVTQNDEQFF. CDR3 in DNA: TGTGCCAGCAGTTTCCTCAGGGTAACTCAGAACGATGAGCAGTTCTTC.

This clonotype has only a few counts. CDR3 nucleotide sequence: TGTGCCAGCAGTTTGGGGATATACGAGCAGTACTTC. Its protein product is CASSLGIYEQYF. V gene TRBV12-3 or TRBV12-4 combines with J gene TRBJ2-7; D gene unclear. The CDR3 is 12 amino acids. Trimming stripped 3 bases from V and 4 bases from J, with 7 bases between.

This clonotype was observed a few times. The chain is built from TRBV2 and TRBJ2-3; 9 nucleotides agree with TRBD1. The CDR3 is made up of 15 amino acids. Trimming took 2 bases from V and 10 from J; bases not matched to a gene: 10. The V gene's germline CDR1 is SNHLY and CDR2 FYNNEI. CDR3 sequence (DNA): TGTGCCAGCAGTGAACCCTCCCGGACAGGGGTCGCGCAGTATTTT. Protein sequence: CASSEPSRTGVAQYF.

J is TRBJ1-2 and V is TRBV27, with D uncertain. Between the trimmed V and J ends, which lost 8 bases and 3 bases, there was a span of 16 bases. Germline CDR1 is MNHEY and CDR2 is SMNVEV (reference sequence). The CDR3 length is 14 residues. The CDR3 sequence is CASWPLNGHYGYTF. The CDR3 DNA follows: TGTGCCAGCTGGCCCCTTAATGGTCACTATGGCTACACCTTC.

This sequence joins TRBV20-1 and TRBJ2-3; perhaps TRBD2 as D (8 bases). V lost 5 bases and J 0 bases, leaving 18 bases between the germline ends. Looked up from germline, CDR1 is DFQATT and CDR2 is SNEGSKA (reference sequence). This CDR3 is 16 amino acids long. The CDR3 bases are TGCAGTGCTGAGGGGGCTAGCGGGTCTAGCACAGATACGCAGTATTTT. This codes for CSAEGASGSSTDTQYF.

This clonotype was counted a few times. The V and J genes are TRBV2 and TRBJ2-1; TRBD2 aligns across 7 bases. Germline V CDR1 and CDR2: SNHLY, FYNNEI. The CDR3 is 14 amino acids. With 6 bases clipped from V and 4 bases from J, the junction kept 6 bases outside the gene matches. The DNA of the CDR3 is TGTGCCAGCAGAAAGGGAGGGCAGTACAATGAGCAGTTCTTC. Its protein product is CASRKGGQYNEQFF. The full variable domain, its missing parts supplied by reference TRBV2 and TRBJ2-1, is EPEVTQTPSHQVTQMGQEVILRCVPISNHLYFYWYRQILGQKVEFLVSFYNNEISEKSEIFDDQFSVERPDGSNFTLKIRSTKLEDSAMYFCASRKGGQYNEQFFGPGTRLTVL.

The chain uses TRBV24-1 and TRBJ2-5; 10 bases fit TRBD1. The CDR3 is 16 residues long. Germline V CDR1 and CDR2: KGHDR, SFDVKD. Trimming at V came to 4 bases and at J to 1 base, leaving 5 bases not matched to a gene. Here the CDR3 DNA reads TGTGCCACCAGTGAGGCCGGGACAGGGGTCCAAGAGACCCAGTACTTC. Its translation is CATSEAGTGVQETQYF.

This clonotype was counted only a few times. V usage is TRBV10-3 and J usage is TRBJ2-2; no clear D. The CDR3 consists of 15 residues. V was clipped by 3 bases and J by 1 base, with 9 bases between them. CDR1 and CDR2 (germline): ENHRY, SYGVKD. The CDR3 sequence: CAISDSARNTGELFF. Here the CDR3 DNA reads TGTGCCATCAGTGATTCGGCGAGGAACACCGGGGAGCTGTTTTTT.